The 14 T cell receptor beta chains below all came from one sample that was sequenced in a study of spatial heterogeneity in lung cancer. Overall study findings and caveats: The number of expanded tumor alpha and beta chains correlated with mutation number.

These receptors have no identified antigens. MiXCR was run by TCRdb on the 5' RACE reads, yielding one entry per CDR3 protein. The data contain 5,000 to 6,000 distinct CDR3 sequences, around an eighth of them singletons. Time point specified: sample taken at primary tumor resection. The material sequenced was lung tumor tissue, taken at surgery. The receptor source for this set is a female donor with early-stage non-small cell lung cancer.

A few counts support this clonotype. The rearrangement uses TRBV9 and TRBJ2-7, with a tentative D call TRBD1 (5 bases). Trimming stripped 4 bases from V and 6 bases from J, with 11 bases between. The CDR3 loop spans 12 amino acids. Germline CDR1 is SGDLS and CDR2 is YYNGEE. The DNA of the CDR3 is TGTGCCAGCAGCACCCCCCAGGGCGAGCAGTACTTC. It is translated as CASSTPQGEQYF.

This clonotype was seen at least ten times. The chain has TRBV30 and TRBJ2-4; D not resolved. The CDR3 runs to 13 residues. Germline V CDR1 and CDR2: GTSNPN, SVGIG (reference sequence). Deletions cut 2 bases from V and 6 bases from J, with 11 bases between. The CDR3 protein is CAWSSGEINIQYF. Here the CDR3 DNA reads TGTGCCTGGAGTTCAGGAGAGATAAACATTCAGTACTTC. Using reference TRBV30 and TRBJ2-4 for the parts outside the CDR3, the full variable domain is SQTIHQWPATLVQPVGSPLSLECTVEGTSNPNLYWYRQAAGRGLQLLFYSVGIGQISSEVPQNLSASRPQDRQFILSSKKLLLSDSGFYLCAWSSGEINIQYFGAGTRLSVL.

This clonotype has a count of ten or more. Since no conserved phenylalanine or tryptophan closes the CDR3, a read error is the likely cause. No DNA is shown, since the ends of the CDR3 on it are uncertain; the CDR3 is the one TCRdb lists. V and J are TRBV7-8 and TRBJ2-1; no DNA check was done on the table's D call, TRBD2. The CDR3 is 16 residues long, counting both termini. Looked up from germline, CDR1 is SGHVS and CDR2 is FQNEAQ. The CDR3 is CASSLAASTSGITVFL.

This clonotype qualifies as medium-sized. The V gene is TRBV14, the J gene TRBJ2-7, with a weak D call TRBD1 (6 bases). Trimming took off 4 bases at V and 4 bases at J, with 8 bases between the two ends. The CDR3 has 12 residues. The V gene's germline CDR1 is SGHDN and CDR2 FVKESK. The DNA of the CDR3 is TGTGCCAGCAGCCGAGACAGGTACGAGCAGTACTTC. The encoded protein is CASSRDRYEQYF. Using reference TRBV14 and TRBJ2-7 for the parts outside the CDR3, the full variable domain is EAGVTQFPSHSVIEKGQTVTLRCDPISGHDNLYWYRRVMGKEIKFLLHFVKESKQDESGMPNNRFLAERTGGTYSTLKVQPAELEDSGVYFCASSRDRYEQYFGPGTRLTVT.

By proportion, this clonotype is medium-sized. The chain recombines TRBV6-2 or TRBV6-3 with TRBJ2-1; D perhaps matches TRBD1 (6 bases). Germline CDR1 MNHEY, CDR2 SVGEGT. Trimming pared 6 bases from V and 1 base from J, leaving 10 bases between. The CDR3 runs 14 residues. The CDR3 is CASSRGQSYNEQFF. In nucleotides, the CDR3 is TGTGCCAGCAGCCGTGGACAGTCCTACAATGAGCAGTTCTTC.

Judged by abundance, this clonotype is medium-sized. This chain connects TRBV5-1 to TRBJ2-1, with 10 bases fitting TRBD1. Germline CDR1 is SGHRS and CDR2 is YFSETQ. The V segment lost 4 bases and the J segment 3 bases; nucleotides outside the gene matches: 4. This CDR3 has 15 amino acids. DNA of the CDR3: TGCGCCAGCAGCAGAGGGACAGGGGACTACAATGAGCAGTTCTTC. Its translation: CASSRGTGDYNEQFF.

This clonotype is labeled as medium-sized. V gene TRBV18 combines with J gene TRBJ2-2, with unresolved D. This CDR3 is 14 amino acids long. The V end was cut by 2 bases, the J end by 3 bases, with 7 bases between. CDR1 and CDR2 (germline): KGHSH, LQKENI. The CDR3 protein is CASSPSRHTGELFF. CDR3 bases: TGTGCCAGCTCACCATCTAGACACACCGGGGAGCTGTTTTTT.

This clonotype is classed as medium-sized. The chain is built from TRBV4-1 and TRBJ1-4, with unresolved D. Germline V lookup: CDR1 MGHRA, CDR2 YSYEKL. V dropped 1 base and J dropped 7 bases, with 16 bases sitting between them. The CDR3 totals 16 residues. In nucleotides, the CDR3 is TGCGCCAGCAGCCAAGCACAACCGGGCGAGTTTGAAAAACTGTTTTTT. Protein sequence: CASSQAQPGEFEKLFF.

By share of the sample, this clonotype is medium-sized (0.01 to 0.1%). This chain uses TRBV6-2 or TRBV6-3 with TRBJ1-5, with 7 bases lining up with TRBD1. CDR1 MNHEY and CDR2 SVGEGT come from the germline V gene. V trimming: 7 bases; J trimming: 1 base; junction bases outside the gene matches: 7. CDR3 length equals 15 residues. The CDR3 here is CASIEGAPSNQPQHF. CDR3 DNA: TGTGCCAGCATCGAGGGGGCCCCCAGCAATCAGCCCCAGCATTTT.

Ten or more counts support this clonotype. V gene TRBV6-1 combines with J gene TRBJ1-5; maybe TRBD1 (6 bases). This CDR3 is built from 12 residues. Germline lookup yields CDR1 MNHNS and CDR2 SASEGT. Deletions cut 7 bases from V and 5 bases from J, with 9 bases between. CDR3 loop: CASTGGHQPQHF. CDR3 nucleotide sequence: TGTGCCAGCACTGGGGGGCATCAGCCCCAGCATTTT.

The chain carries TRBV6-5 and TRBJ1-5; D may be TRBD1 (5 bases). Germline V lookup: CDR1 MNHEY, CDR2 SVGAGI. The CDR3 extends over 13 amino acids. V lost 8 bases and J lost 1, with 9 bases in between. The chain's CDR3 is CASQGGSNQPQHF. CDR3 sequence (DNA): TGTGCCAGCCAGGGTGGAAGCAATCAGCCCCAGCATTTT.

A remark on this clonotype: A much larger clonotype is one base distant, so this may be a read error. This CDR3 is missing its conserved last phenylalanine or tryptophan, likely due to a read error. This rearrangement joins TRBV11-2 to TRBJ1-1; the D is unclear. CDR3 length equals 13 residues. V gave up 5 bases and J gave up 11 bases, with 18 bases separating them. Germline V lookup: CDR1 SGHAT, CDR2 FQNNGV. This chain's CDR3 is CASSRVNKHGAFL. CDR3 coding DNA: TGTGCCAGCAGCCGGGTAAATAAACATGGGGCTTTCCTT.

This clonotype has ten or more counts. The rearrangement links TRBV10-3 to TRBJ2-7; 11 bases are a match to TRBD1. The CDR3 has 15 amino acids. Germline CDR1 reads ENHRY; CDR2 reads SYGVKD. The trim removed 6 bases at V and 3 bases at J, leaving 7 bases unmatched. The CDR3 region is CAIRAGTGGFYEQYV. CDR3 coding DNA: TGTGCCATCAGAGCCGGGACAGGGGGGTTCTACGAGCAGTACGTC.

This clonotype is medium-sized (0.01 to 0.1%) within its sample. CDR3 region: CASSLGTSSVPYNEQFF. The CDR3 DNA follows: TGTGCCAGCAGCTTAGGGACCTCTAGCGTCCCCTACAATGAGCAGTTCTTC. This chain uses TRBV11-3 with TRBJ2-1; TRBD2 is a possible D gene (6 bases). The ends were cut back, 1 base at V and 2 bases at J, with 15 bases in the middle. The CDR3 runs 17 residues. Per the germline V gene, CDR1 is SGHNT and CDR2 is YENEEA.